Each of the 21 T cell receptor beta chains below was sequenced from the same sample in a study of blood T cells in healthy people across ages. With a J-beta primer mix and a sample-barcoded 5' primer, a second PCR ran roughly 6 to 11 cycles. TCRdb ran MiXCR on the 5' RACE reads and lists one entry per CDR3 protein. This table holds nearly 1 million distinct CDR3 sequences, about 53% found once. The sequencing input was blood. Receptors originate from a woman aged 55-70 years in good health.

This sequence joins TRBV5-5 and TRBJ1-2; D unresolved. This CDR3 region has 14 residues. V shed 2 bases and J shed 7 bases, with 15 bases lying between them. In germline, CDR1 is SGHKS, CDR2 YYEKEE (reference sequence). CDR3: CASSFGLTSSGYTF. The CDR3 bases are TGTGCCAGCAGCTTTGGACTAACATCTAGTGGCTACACCTTC.

This clonotype was recorded a few times. The chain employs TRBV7-9 and TRBJ2-7; unclear D gene. The V end was cut by 5 bases, the J end by 5 bases, with 16 bases between. The CDR3 consists of 14 residues. The germline gives CDR1 SEHNR, CDR2 FQNEAQ (reference sequence). The CDR3 is CASSHPKGWHEQYF. The CDR3 coding sequence is TGTGCCAGCAGCCACCCTAAAGGTTGGCACGAGCAGTACTTC.

This clonotype was counted at least ten times. The gene calls are TRBV29-1 and TRBJ2-6; D might be TRBD1 (6 bases). V gave up 5 bases and J gave up 2 bases, with 10 bases separating them. The CDR3 spans 14 residues. The germline gives CDR1 SQVTM, CDR2 ANQGSEA. In DNA, the CDR3 is TGCAGCGTTCTTCCAGGGGCTGGGGCCAACGTCCTGACTTTC. This codes for CSVLPGAGANVLTF.

This clonotype was picked up one time. V is TRBV29-1 and J is TRBJ2-7; perhaps TRBD2 as D (6 bases). Between the trimmed V and J ends, which lost 4 bases and 7 bases, there was a span of 23 bases. The CDR3 is 15 amino acids. Germline CDR1 reads SQVTM; CDR2 reads ANQGSEA. CDR3 DNA: TGCAGCGTTGTTCACCTTGGCGAGACCAGCGGGGAGCAGTACTTC. As protein: CSVVHLGETSGEQYF.

The chain has TRBV12-3 or TRBV12-4 and TRBJ2-7; D gene uncertain. The V end lost 1 base, the J end lost 0 bases, and 10 bases lay between the germline ends. The CDR3 length is 15 residues. The CDR3 sequence: CASSLELLSSYEQYF. The CDR3 DNA sequence: TGTGCCAGCAGTTTAGAACTCCTGAGCTCCTACGAGCAGTACTTC.

This clonotype has only a few counts. The rearrangement uses TRBV2 and TRBJ2-5, with TRBD2 matching 10 bases. The germline gives CDR1 SNHLY, CDR2 FYNNEI. Germline trimming cut 2 bases from V and 3 bases from J; bases unmatched to any gene: 6. CDR3 length equals 16 residues. CDR3 DNA sequence: TGTGCCAGCAGTGAAAGGCTAGCGGGGGAAGAAGAGACCCAGTACTTC. Translation gives CASSERLAGEEETQYF.

V and J are TRBV7-2 and TRBJ2-5, with a possible D match to TRBD1 (6 bases). The CDR3 has 14 amino acids. Germline CDR1 reads SGHTA; CDR2 reads FQGNSA. Trimming pared 7 bases from V and 1 base from J, leaving 13 bases between. The CDR3 sequence: CASIRGQLQETQYF. As DNA, the CDR3 is TGTGCCAGCATTAGAGGACAGCTCCAAGAGACCCAGTACTTC.

The chain has TRBV29-1 and TRBJ1-2, with 9 bases aligning to TRBD1. Germline CDR1 SQVTM, CDR2 ANQGSEA. V was pared by 7 bases and J by 4 bases, with 13 bases of the junction left unmatched. The CDR3 has 15 residues. The CDR3 nucleotides are TGCAGCGCTATAGACCCCGGGACAGGGACCTATGGCTACACCTTC. This gives the protein CSAIDPGTGTYGYTF. Filled out from reference TRBV29-1 and TRBJ1-2, the complete variable domain reads SAVISQKPSRDICQRGTSLTIQCQVDSQVTMMFWYRQQPGQSLTLIATANQGSEATYESGFVIDKFPISRPNLTFSTLTVSNMSPEDSSIYLCSAIDPGTGTYGYTFGSGTRLTVV.

The chain combines TRBV4-3 with TRBJ1-5; the D gene is possibly TRBD1 (5 bases). The CDR3 runs 15 residues. V lost 0 bases to trimming and J lost 7 bases, with 13 bases between them. Germline CDR1 is LGHNA and CDR2 is YSLEER. CDR3 DNA: TGCGCCAGCAGCCAAGAGTTCGGGGGTTACCAGCCCCAGCATTTT. Translation: CASSQEFGGYQPQHF.

The rearrangement joins TRBV27 to TRBJ2-5; 14 bases line up with TRBD2. With the DNA end fitting TRBJ2-7 better, the J assignment may be wrong. Germline loops: CDR1 MNHEY, CDR2 SMNVEV (reference sequence). This CDR3 contains 17 residues. The CDR3 DNA follows: TGTGCCAGCAGTTTAAGAATAGGGACTAGCGGGGGCCACGAGCAGTACTTC. Protein: CASSLRIGTSGGHEQYF.

This chain uses TRBV7-8 with TRBJ2-7; 8 nucleotides match TRBD2. The germline V gene encodes CDR1 SGHVS and CDR2 FQNEAQ. Trimming at V came to 8 bases and at J to 7 bases, leaving 22 bases not matched to a gene. The CDR3 extends over 17 amino acids. The CDR3 nucleotides read TGTGCCAGCGGTAACGCGGGAGGCCCCCTCCTGTTAGGTGAGCAGTACTTC. The encoded protein is CASGNAGGPLLLGEQYF.

In its sample, this clonotype was seen a few times. The CDR3 is CASSLGTVFRETQYF. CDR3 DNA sequence: TGTGCCAGCAGCTTAGGGACGGTTTTCCGGGAGACCCAGTACTTC. J is TRBJ2-5 and V is TRBV7-2, with D hard to call. This CDR3 has 15 amino acids. Germline CDR1 is SGHTA and CDR2 is FQGNSA. With 1 base removed from V and 5 bases from J, the gap between germline ends came to 14 bases.

This clonotype was recorded a few times. This chain uses TRBV5-5 with TRBJ2-1; D possibly uses TRBD1 or TRBD2 (5 bases each). The length of the CDR3 is 16 residues. V was pared by 1 base and J by 8 bases, with 19 bases between. CDR1 and CDR2 from the germline V gene are SGHKS and YYEKEE (reference sequence). The CDR3 bases are TGTGCCAGCAGCTTGCTCCTCCAGGGACGTATCGATGAGCAGTTCTTC. It yields the protein CASSLLLQGRIDEQFF.

The chain uses TRBV5-1 and TRBJ2-3; no firm D call. This CDR3 contains 15 residues. Germline lookup yields CDR1 SGHRS and CDR2 YFSETQ. With 5 bases removed from V and 0 bases from J, the gap between germline ends came to 13 bases. CDR3 sequence (DNA): TGCGCCAGCAGAAAGGACCCGACTAGCACAGATACGCAGTATTTT. This sequence encodes CASRKDPTSTDTQYF.

This chain connects TRBV28 to TRBJ2-3; TRBD2 aligns across 9 bases. CDR1 MDHEN and CDR2 SYDVKM come from the germline V gene. The CDR3 length is 15 residues. CDR3 amino acids: CAILPAREGGDTQYF. The DNA for the CDR3 is TGTGCGATACTCCCCGCGCGGGAGGGCGGAGATACGCAGTATTTT.

V is TRBV9 and J is TRBJ2-5; possibly TRBD2 for D (7 bases). This CDR3 is built from 16 residues. V lost 3 bases and J 5 bases, leaving 20 bases between the germline ends. In germline, CDR1 is SGDLS, CDR2 YYNGEE. CDR3 loop: CASSASPAGAWETQYF. In DNA form, the CDR3 reads TGTGCCAGCAGCGCCTCCCCGGCGGGGGCGTGGGAGACCCAGTACTTC. The full variable domain, rest sourced from reference TRBV9 and TRBJ2-5, is DSGVTQTPKHLITATGQRVTLRCSPRSGDLSVYWYQQSLDQGLQFLIQYYNGEERAKGNILERFSAQQFPDLHSELNLSSLELGDSALYFCASSASPAGAWETQYFGPGTRLLVL.

The chain carries TRBV20-1 and TRBJ2-5, with 7 bases aligning to TRBD1. CDR3 length equals 14 residues. Germline loops: CDR1 DFQATT, CDR2 SNEGSKA (reference sequence). V lost 6 bases to trimming and J lost 11 bases; unmatched junction nucleotides: 18. The CDR3 reads CSARDDRALSEQYF. In DNA form, the CDR3 reads TGCAGTGCCCGCGATGACAGGGCCCTCTCTGAGCAGTACTTC.

This clonotype was counted between two and nine times. This chain uses TRBV12-3 or TRBV12-4 with TRBJ1-2; TRBD1 might be the D (5 bases). The CDR3 contains 16 residues. V lost 2 bases and J lost 8, with 21 bases in between. The DNA of the CDR3 is TGTGCCAGCAGTTTAATCGGGGGGGGATCCTATGGAGGCTACACCTTC. Translated: CASSLIGGGSYGGYTF.

V and J are TRBV7-6 and TRBJ2-7; 7 nucleotides agree with TRBD2. The CDR3 sequence is 13 residues long. CDR1 and CDR2 from the germline V gene are SGHVS and FNYEAQ. The junction had 5 bases not matched to a gene; V was cut back by 5 bases and J by 4 bases. The CDR3 loop is CASSTREDYEQYF. CDR3 nucleotide sequence: TGTGCCAGCAGCACTCGGGAGGATTACGAGCAGTACTTC.

The chain employs TRBV20-1 and TRBJ2-7; the D gene is possibly TRBD2 (6 bases). CDR1 and CDR2 from the germline V gene are DFQATT and SNEGSKA (reference sequence). The CDR3 is 16 amino acids. V shed 3 bases and J shed 7 bases, with 25 bases lying between them. The chain's CDR3 is CSASGLSGRPYTEQYF. The CDR3 DNA reads TGCAGTGCTAGTGGACTAAGCGGGCGGCCTTACACTGAGCAGTACTTC.

This clonotype was observed many times. The genes are TRBV25-1 and TRBJ2-5; no clear D gene. The CDR3 totals 11 residues. Germline CDR1 and CDR2: MGHDK and SYGVNS. V was trimmed by 3 bases and J by 5 bases, leaving 4 bases between them. The CDR3 region is CASSEGETQYF. The CDR3 nucleotides read TGTGCCAGCAGTGAGGGTGAGACCCAGTACTTC. The full variable domain, rest sourced from reference TRBV25-1 and TRBJ2-5, is EADIYQTPRYLVIGTGKKITLECSQTMGHDKMYWYQQDPGMELHLIHYSYGVNSTEKGDLSSESTVSRIRTEHFPLTLESARPSHTSQYLCASSEGETQYFGPGTRLLVL.